Given below is one T cell receptor beta chain in context. Its target is not known. Clones were read by immunoSEQ multiplex PCR, and TCRdb kept only the in-frame ones, dropping some. The table lists 850,000 to 1,200,000 clones, roughly 75% of them singletons. The data stem from a study of shared clonotypes between healthy human individuals. About the research overall: There were three CD4 naive, three CD4 memory, two CD8 naive and one CD8 memory plates per donor. Study-wide results and limits: What rarefaction showed was incomplete sorted-subset sequencing despite large depth. Naive CD4 clonotypes overlapped across several donors at about 5.2%. Among the subsets, naive ones generally showed larger estimated richness than memory ones.

The CDR3 covers 14 residues. Per germline, CDR1 WNHNN and CDR2 SYGVQD (reference sequence). With V trimmed by 5 bases and J by 1 base, 2 bases remained unmatched. The sample taken for sequencing was memory CD4+ T cells sorted from blood. Stated subset: CD45RA-negative fraction. J is TRBJ1-1 and V is TRBV10-1; TRBD1 matches at 9 bases. The clonotype comes from a man between 18 and 29 years old in good health. The CDR3 coding sequence is TGCGCCAGCAGTCCGGGACAGGGGAACACTGAAGCTTTCTTT. Translation gives CASSPGQGNTEAFF.